The TCR beta chain described here comes from a study of blood T cell repertoires in COVID-19. V trimming: 3 bases; J trimming: 8 bases; junction bases outside the gene matches: 10. Germline V gene data show CDR1 as WSHSY and CDR2 as SAAADI. This CDR3 comprises 14 residues. Clones were read by immunoSEQ multiplex PCR, and TCRdb kept only the in-frame ones, dropping some. The sample records around 400,000 clones, around 92% being singletons. The V and J genes are TRBV10-2 and TRBJ2-7; 7 nucleotides line up with TRBD2. Input material: PBMCs or T cells enriched from blood (not recorded which). The clonotype comes from a woman in her 30s who had recovered from COVID-19. CDR3 amino acids: CASSESSAGFKQYF. The CDR3, as DNA: TGCGCCAGCAGTGAATCCTCAGCGGGGTTCAAGCAGTACTTC.